The text below deals with one T cell receptor (beta chain). These data originate in a study of blood T cell repertoires in COVID-19. Study summary: From the United States, Italy and Spain came samples of acute and convalescent COVID-19. Nucleic acid was either cDNA or gDNA, and it came from T cells, B-cell-depleted T cells, or PBMCs.

This CDR3 has 16 amino acids. CDR1 is LNHDA and CDR2 is SQIVND in the germline V gene (reference sequence). V dropped 5 bases and J dropped 6; count of bases not matched to a gene: 13. Per the study methods: Amplification of reference gene primers was used by the study to estimate nucleated cell counts. Sequencing used immunoSEQ multiplex PCR; TCRdb keeps in-frame clones, though not all of them. V and J calls and clone size are given by that table; D and trimming were obtained from the DNA. The sample yields about 190,000 clones, 60% to 80% seen once. This TCR came from a woman aged 65 to 85 with acute or convalescent COVID-19. V gene TRBV19 combines with J gene TRBJ2-1; 7 bases align to TRBD2. Input material: peripheral blood. CDR3 coding DNA: TGTGCCAGTAGTCCCCAGGGACTAATGGGGGGCAATGAGCAGTTCTTC. It specifies CASSPQGLMGGNEQFF.